This record covers a single T cell receptor (beta chain). The sample comes from a study of cytomegalovirus exposure and HLA in healthy donors. Germline lookup yields CDR1 MNHNS and CDR2 SASEGT. V lost 3 bases and J 0 bases, leaving 12 bases between the germline ends. This CDR3 is 17 amino acids long. PCR primers comprised 60 Vbeta and 13 Jbeta primers. Profiled with immunoSEQ multiplex PCR; TCRdb holds only in-frame clones, not every one. The table includes some 190,000 clones, approximately 86% detected once. The receptor's source is a boy between 2 and 10 years old in good health and CMV-seronegative. Sequenced sample: PBMCs. The chain links TRBV6-1 to TRBJ1-6; the D is unclear. CDR3 region: CASSEAGGSSYNSPLHF. The CDR3 DNA reads TGTGCCAGCAGTGAGGCGGGAGGGAGCTCCTATAATTCACCCCTCCACTTT.